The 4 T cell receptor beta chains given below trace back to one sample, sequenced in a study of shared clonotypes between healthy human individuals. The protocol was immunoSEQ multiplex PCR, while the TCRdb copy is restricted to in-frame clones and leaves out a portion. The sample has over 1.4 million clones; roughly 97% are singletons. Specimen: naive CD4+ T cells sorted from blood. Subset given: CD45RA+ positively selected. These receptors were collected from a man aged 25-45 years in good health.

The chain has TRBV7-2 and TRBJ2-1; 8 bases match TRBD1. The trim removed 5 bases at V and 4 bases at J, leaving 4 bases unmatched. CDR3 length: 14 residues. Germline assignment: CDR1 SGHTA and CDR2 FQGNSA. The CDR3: CASSRQGFYNEQFF. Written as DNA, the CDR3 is TGTGCCAGCAGCCGACAGGGGTTTTACAATGAGCAGTTCTTC.

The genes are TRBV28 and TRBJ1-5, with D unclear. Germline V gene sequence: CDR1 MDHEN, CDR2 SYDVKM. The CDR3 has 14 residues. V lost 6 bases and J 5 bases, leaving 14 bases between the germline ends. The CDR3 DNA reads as TGTGCCAGCAGCTCAATCGGCCGGGATCAGCCCCAGCATTTT. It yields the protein CASSSIGRDQPQHF.

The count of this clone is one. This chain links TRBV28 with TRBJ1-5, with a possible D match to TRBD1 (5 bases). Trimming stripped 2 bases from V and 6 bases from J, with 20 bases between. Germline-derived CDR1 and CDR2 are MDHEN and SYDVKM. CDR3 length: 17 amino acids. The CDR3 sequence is CASSLHPAGVKGQPQHF. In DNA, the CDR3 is TGTGCCAGCAGTTTACACCCCGCGGGGGTAAAGGGTCAGCCCCAGCATTTT.

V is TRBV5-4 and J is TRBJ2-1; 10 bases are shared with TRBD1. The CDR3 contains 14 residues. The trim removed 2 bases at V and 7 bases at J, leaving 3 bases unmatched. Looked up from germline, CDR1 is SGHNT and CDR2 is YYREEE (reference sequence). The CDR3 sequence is CASSFRQGANEQFF. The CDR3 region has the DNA TGTGCCAGCAGCTTTCGACAGGGGGCGAATGAGCAGTTCTTC.